This T cell receptor (beta chain) is from a study of somatic mutations in cytotoxic T cells in rheumatoid arthritis. Study-level information: Flow sorting at nearly 100% purity was applied to some V beta antibody-stained T-cell populations, which included V beta1+ cells sequenced for TCRB. Whole-study results and caveats: Among patients with rheumatoid arthritis, but not healthy controls, CD8+ clonality increased with age.

Sequencing used immunoSEQ multiplex PCR; TCRdb keeps in-frame clones, though not all of them. This table has about 18,000 clones, about 80% appearing once. Isolation of CD4+ and CD8+ cells used positive magnetic bead selection, with purity checked by flow cytometry. Comments on this clone: The target antigen is unknown.

CDR3 size: 13 residues. In germline, CDR1 is PRHDT, CDR2 FYEKMQ (reference sequence). The V and J ends lost 5 bases and 1 base respectively, with 9 bases between them. The chain recombines TRBV13 with TRBJ2-7; D uncertain. This sequence originates from an adult with rheumatoid arthritis. Sequenced sample: CD8+ T cells sorted from blood. This CDR3 is CASSGHISYEQYF. The CDR3 DNA reads TGTGCCAGCAGCGGCCATATTTCCTACGAGCAGTACTTC.